What follows is one T cell receptor beta chain and its context. No antigen is known for it. The source of the sample is a study of T cell repertoires in cytomegalovirus infection. Study results and limitations: Dominant in the ex vivo response were TCR beta clonotypes restricted by HLA-C and specific for CMV.

TCRdb fed the reads into MiXCR, producing one record per CDR3 protein. Of 900,000 to 950,000 distinct CDR3 sequences in the sample, roughly 30% are singletons; the top ten hold about an eighth. Trimming left V 4 bases short and J 11 bases short, with 18 bases between. Germline V gene sequence: CDR1 MGHRA, CDR2 YSYEKL. This CDR3 is 14 amino acids long. The rearrangement links TRBV4-1 to TRBJ1-5; TRBD1 is a possible D gene (6 bases). This TCR derives from a human donor in good health (CMV status not recorded). Some clones in this sample may be carry-over from other donors' samples. The sample consisted of cultured CD8+ T cells from PBMCs, taken from culture after CMV antigen stimulation. The CDR3 DNA is TGCGCCAGCAGCCCACGCGCGGGGGGCCAGTCCCAGCATTTT. Amino acid sequence: CASSPRAGGQSQHF.